These 9 T cell receptor beta chains were all obtained from the same sample, sequenced in a study of OX40 agonist ivuxolimab in advanced cancers. Repertoires were generated with immunoSEQ multiplex PCR, while TCRdb's copy carries only in-frame clones and drops some. The table lists roughly 41,000 clones, 89% of them singletons. Sequencing was performed on CD4+ or CD8+ T cells sorted from blood, taken in a trial of the OX40 agonist ivuxolimab. Receptors originate from an adult with an advanced solid tumor such as melanoma, head and neck, liver or kidney cancer.

This chain links TRBV5-6 with TRBJ1-2; maybe TRBD1 (6 bases). V was shortened by 0 bases and J by 1 base, with 10 bases between the two germline ends. This CDR3 has 15 residues. CDR1 is SGHDT, CDR2 YYEEEE, per germline. The CDR3 DNA reads TGTGCCAGCAGCTTGGATCCGGACAGTAACTATGGCTACACCTTC. Residues: CASSLDPDSNYGYTF.

The chain joins TRBV7-9 to TRBJ2-2; TRBD1 matches at 9 bases. Germline assignment: CDR1 SEHNR and CDR2 FQNEAQ (reference sequence). This CDR3 comprises 17 residues. V shed 8 bases and J 4 bases; nucleotides not matched to a gene: 14. CDR3 sequence (DNA): TGTGCCAGCCGAGCTTACTCGGGACAGGGCATCACCGGGGAGCTGTTTTTT. Protein sequence: CASRAYSGQGITGELFF.

This clone was observed a few times. V is TRBV11-1 and J is TRBJ2-1; D perhaps matches TRBD2 (5 bases). The V and J ends lost 4 bases and 4 bases respectively, with 11 bases between them. This CDR3 is built from 14 residues. Per the germline V gene, CDR1 is SGHAT and CDR2 is FQDESV (reference sequence). The DNA for the CDR3 is TGTGCCAGCAGCTCAGGTGGGGAGTACAATGAGCAGTTCTTC. Its protein product is CASSSGGEYNEQFF.

The J gene is TRBJ2-3, the V gene TRBV7-3, with 8 bases matching TRBD1. Looked up from germline, CDR1 is SGHTA and CDR2 is FQGTGA. The trim removed 5 bases at V and 3 bases at J, leaving 7 bases unmatched. The CDR3 has 15 residues. CDR3 in amino acids: CASSAAGGKTDTQYF. The CDR3 DNA reads TGTGCCAGCAGCGCAGCAGGGGGCAAAACAGATACGCAGTATTTT. Filled out from reference TRBV7-3 and TRBJ2-3, the complete variable domain reads GAGVSQTPSNKVTEKGKYVELRCDPISGHTALYWYRQSLGQGPEFLIYFQGTGAADDSGLPNDRFFAVRPEGSVSTLKIQRTERGDSAVYLCASSAAGGKTDTQYFGPGTRLTVL.

The rearrangement uses TRBV28 and TRBJ1-1; D gene uncertain. The CDR3 covers 14 residues. V was pared by 3 bases and J by 6 bases, with 14 bases between. Germline CDR1 is MDHEN and CDR2 is SYDVKM. DNA for the CDR3: TGTGCCAGCAGTTTTCGCCTGGGGAGCTCTGAAGCTTTCTTT. Amino acid sequence: CASSFRLGSSEAFF.

This clone is a singleton in its sample. This sequence joins TRBV7-2 and TRBJ2-3, with 11 bases lining up with TRBD2. The length of the CDR3 is 18 residues. The V segment lost 5 bases and the J segment 4 bases; nucleotides outside the gene matches: 14. Germline V gene data show CDR1 as SGHTA and CDR2 as FQGNSA. The CDR3 here is CASSRRYLAGGPPDTQYF. The DNA of the CDR3 is TGTGCCAGCAGCCGCCGCTATCTAGCGGGGGGTCCTCCAGATACGCAGTATTTT.

CDR3 loop: CASTDRGTGELFF. CDR3 sequence (DNA): TGTGCCAGCACCGACCGGGGGACCGGGGAGCTGTTTTTT. This chain uses TRBV9 with TRBJ2-2; a weak D match, TRBD2 (6 bases). CDR1 SGDLS and CDR2 YYNGEE come from the germline V gene. V was shortened by 6 bases and J by 5 bases, with 11 bases between the two germline ends. This CDR3 region has 13 residues. The full variable domain, rest sourced from reference TRBV9 and TRBJ2-2, is DSGVTQTPKHLITATGQRVTLRCSPRSGDLSVYWYQQSLDQGLQFLIQYYNGEERAKGNILERFSAQQFPDLHSELNLSSLELGDSALYFCASTDRGTGELFFGEGSRLTVL.

The chain uses TRBV25-1 and TRBJ1-2, with 8 bases identical to TRBD1. Trimming removed 7 bases from V and 4 bases from J; junction bases left unmatched: 11. Germline CDR1 is MGHDK and CDR2 is SYGVNS. The CDR3 covers 15 residues. The CDR3 region is CASKVRGPTLYGYTF. The CDR3 DNA follows: TGTGCCAGCAAAGTCAGGGGGCCTACCCTCTATGGCTACACCTTC.

The chain has TRBV27 and TRBJ2-5; 15 bases match TRBD2. The V segment lost 4 bases and the J segment 0 bases; nucleotides outside the gene matches: 9. The CDR3 extends over 19 amino acids. The germline CDR1 and CDR2 sequences are MNHEY and SMNVEV (reference sequence). CDR3 amino acids: CASSSLGLAGGRYQETQYF. Written as DNA, the CDR3 is TGTGCCAGCAGTTCCCTGGGACTAGCGGGAGGACGGTACCAAGAGACCCAGTACTTC.